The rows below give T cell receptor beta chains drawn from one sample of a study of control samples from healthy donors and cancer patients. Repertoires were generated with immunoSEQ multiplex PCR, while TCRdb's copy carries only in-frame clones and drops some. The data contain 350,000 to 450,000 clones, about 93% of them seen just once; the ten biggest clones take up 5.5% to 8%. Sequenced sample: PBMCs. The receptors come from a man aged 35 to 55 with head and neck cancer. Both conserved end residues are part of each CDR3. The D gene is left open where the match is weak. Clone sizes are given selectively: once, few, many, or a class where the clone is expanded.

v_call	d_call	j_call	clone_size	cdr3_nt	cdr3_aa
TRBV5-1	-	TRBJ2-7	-	TGCGCCAGCAGCTTGGGCGGGCGGGGTGACAACTACGAGCAGTACTTC	CASSLGGRGDNYEQYF
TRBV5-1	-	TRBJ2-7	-	TGCGCCAGCAGCCCTATTTCTGCCGCTGAAGGGTACGAGCAGTACTTC	CASSPISAAEGYEQYF
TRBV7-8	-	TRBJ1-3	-	TGTGCCAGCAGCCAGGACCCTGGAAACACCATATATTTT	CASSQDPGNTIYF
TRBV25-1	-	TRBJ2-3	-	TGTGCCAGCACAAGGGGGGGTTCCACAGATACGCAGTATTTT	CASTRGGSTDTQYF
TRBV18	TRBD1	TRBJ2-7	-	TGTGCCAGCTCCCGTTCGGGGACAGGGTCCTACGAGCAGTACTTC	CASSRSGTGSYEQYF
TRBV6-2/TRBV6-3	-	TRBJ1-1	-	TGTGCCAGCAGTTACGGTCGGTTAGAGGCTTTCTTT	CASSYGRLEAFF
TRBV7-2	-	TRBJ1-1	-	TGTGCCAGCAGCTTACAAGGGTACACTGAAGCTTTCTTT	CASSLQGYTEAFF
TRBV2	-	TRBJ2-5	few	TGTGCCAGCAGTCCGGGGGGACAGTCCATGGCCCAGTACTTC	CASSPGGQSMAQYF
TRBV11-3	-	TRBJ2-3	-	TGTGCCAGCAGCTTAGGTCGTGGTACAGATACGCAGTATTTT	CASSLGRGTDTQYF
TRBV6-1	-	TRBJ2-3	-	TGTGCCAGCAGTGAAACCCTACAGACGACAGATACGCAGTATTTT	CASSETLQTTDTQYF
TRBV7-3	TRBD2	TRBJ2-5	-	TGTGCCAGCAGCTTACAGCGGGGGGGCGTGGAGACCCAGTACTTC	CASSLQRGGVETQYF
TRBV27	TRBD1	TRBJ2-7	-	TGTGCCAGCAGTTCTGGGACAGGGGGTATCTACGAGCAGTACTTC	CASSSGTGGIYEQYF
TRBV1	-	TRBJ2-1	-	TGCACCAGCAGCTCCGTAAGCCCCCGAAATGGTTATGAGCAGTTCTTC	CTSSSVSPRNGYEQFF
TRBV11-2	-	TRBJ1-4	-	TGTGCCAGCAGCACAACTAATGAAAAACTGTTTTTT	CASSTTNEKLFF
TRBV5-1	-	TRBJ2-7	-	TGCGCCAGCGCTCGTACCTACACTACCTACGAGCAGTACTTC	CASARTYTTYEQYF
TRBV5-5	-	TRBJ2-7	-	TGTGCCAGCAGCTTAACGGGGGCCCGGGGCGAGCAGTACTTC	CASSLTGARGEQYF
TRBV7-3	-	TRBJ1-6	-	TGTGCCAGCAGCTTAGTTGCCAATTCACCCCTCCACTTT	CASSLVANSPLHF
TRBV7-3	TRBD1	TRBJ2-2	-	TGTGCCAGCAGCTTACTAGGGACAGGGGGCACCGGGGAGCTGTTTTTT	CASSLLGTGGTGELFF
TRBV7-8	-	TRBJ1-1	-	TGTGCCAGCAGCTTTAGAGGGATAAACACTGAAGCTTTCTTT	CASSFRGINTEAFF
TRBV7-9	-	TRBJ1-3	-	TGTGCCAGCAGCTTAAAGAACACCATATATTTT	CASSLKNTIYF
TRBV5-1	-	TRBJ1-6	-	TGCGCCAGCAGCTACGGAGAAGGAAATTCACCCCTCCACTTT	CASSYGEGNSPLHF
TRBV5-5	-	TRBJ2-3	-	TGTGCCAGCAGCTTGGTGCCCCCCCCAGATACGCAGTATTTT	CASSLVPPPDTQYF
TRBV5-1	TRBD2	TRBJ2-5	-	TGCGCCAGCAGCAAAAGGACTAGCCATGGGGGGGAGACCCAGTACTTC	CASSKRTSHGGETQYF
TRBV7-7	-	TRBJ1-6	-	TGTGCTAGCAGCCCAACCTCATTGGGGGACGTTCGTAATTCACCCCTCCACTTT	CASSPTSLGDVRNSPLHF
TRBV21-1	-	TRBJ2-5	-	TGTGCCAGCAGCAAAAAGGAGGACGGGGGGTTTAGGGAGACCCAGTACTTC	CASSKKEDGGFRETQYF
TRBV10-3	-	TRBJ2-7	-	TGTGCCATCAGTGAGTCGACAGGCGGGGCCTACGAGCAGTACTTC	CAISESTGGAYEQYF
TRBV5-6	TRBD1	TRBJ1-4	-	TGTGCCAGCAGGCTTCTTGGACAGGGAAGTGAAAAACTGTTTTTT	CASRLLGQGSEKLFF
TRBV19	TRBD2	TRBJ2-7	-	TGTGCCAGTAGTCCCCCCCCCTCGGCTAGCGGGGGGTTCTACGAGCAGTACTTC	CASSPPPSASGGFYEQYF
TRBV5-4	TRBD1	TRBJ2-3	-	TGTGCCAGCAGCCTTCCCGGGACAGCTGCCACAGATACGCAGTATTTT	CASSLPGTAATDTQYF
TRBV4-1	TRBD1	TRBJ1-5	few	TGCGCCAGCAGCCAACCCCGGGACAGGCTTCAGCCCCAGCATTTT	CASSQPRDRLQPQHF
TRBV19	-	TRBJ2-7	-	TGTGCCAGTAGTATAGATCTGGGGGCCCACGAGCAGTACTTC	CASSIDLGAHEQYF
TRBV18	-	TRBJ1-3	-	TGTGCCAGCTCACCCCAGGGAATGTCTGGAAACACCATATATTTT	CASSPQGMSGNTIYF
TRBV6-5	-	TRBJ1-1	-	TGTGCCAGCAGTTATCGAGGCACGAACACTGAAGCTTTCTTT	CASSYRGTNTEAFF
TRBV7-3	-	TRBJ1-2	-	TGTGCCAGCAGCTTACCGGGAGAGACTTTGGATGGCTACACCTTC	CASSLPGETLDGYTF
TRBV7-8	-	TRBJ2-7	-	TGTGCCAGCAGCATCGAGGACAAGCCTAACTACGAGCAGTACTTC	CASSIEDKPNYEQYF
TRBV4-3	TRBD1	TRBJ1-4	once	TGCGCCAGCAGCCAGGGACAGGACCGAAATGAAAAACTGTTTTTT	CASSQGQDRNEKLFF
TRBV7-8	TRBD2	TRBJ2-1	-	TGTGCCACCAGGTCCGGGACTAGCTATGAGCAGTTCTTC	CATRSGTSYEQFF
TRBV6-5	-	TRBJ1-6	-	TGTGCCAGCAGCTACTCCGGGGTTACGGGTTCACCCCTCCACTTT	CASSYSGVTGSPLHF
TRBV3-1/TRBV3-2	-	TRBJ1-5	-	TGTGCCAGCAGCCCTGAACCTTACAGGGTAAATCAGCCCCAGCATTTT	CASSPEPYRVNQPQHF
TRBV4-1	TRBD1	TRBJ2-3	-	TGCGCCAGCAGCCAAGTAGCCCGCGGACAGGGTAGCACAGATACGCAGTATTTT	CASSQVARGQGSTDTQYF
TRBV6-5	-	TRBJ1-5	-	TGTGCCACCGGGGCTCTCAATCAGCCCCAGCATTTT	CATGALNQPQHF
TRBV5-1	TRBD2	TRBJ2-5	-	TGCGCCAGCACCCTGGGGGGGACTAGCGGACAAGAGACCCAGTACTTC	CASTLGGTSGQETQYF
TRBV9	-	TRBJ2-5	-	TGTGCCAGCAGCGTGGGGGACGGGACCCAAGAGACCCAGTACTTC	CASSVGDGTQETQYF
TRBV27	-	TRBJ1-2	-	TGTGCCAGCAGTTTCCGAGGGAATGGCTACACCTTC	CASSFRGNGYTF
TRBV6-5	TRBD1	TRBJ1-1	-	TGTGCCAGCAGTTCCGGGGACAGGGCCACTGAAGCTTTCTTT	CASSSGDRATEAFF
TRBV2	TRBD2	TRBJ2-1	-	TGTGCCAGCAGTGATTTGGCTAGCGGGGGCCCGCCAGTCCTCAATGAGCAGTTCTTC	CASSDLASGGPPVLNEQFF
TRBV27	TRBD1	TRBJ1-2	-	TGTGCCAGCAGTTACCACCCCCCGGGACAGGGGAATCAGGGCTACACCTTC	CASSYHPPGQGNQGYTF
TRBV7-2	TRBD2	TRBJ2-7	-	TGTGCCAGCAGCCCCCGAAGCGGGGGGGCCTACGAGCAGTACTTC	CASSPRSGGAYEQYF
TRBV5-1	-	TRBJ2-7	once	TGCGCCAGCAGCCCGGAAGGCCCGGGGTCCTCCTACGAGCAGTACTTC	CASSPEGPGSSYEQYF
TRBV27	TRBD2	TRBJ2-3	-	TGTGCCAGCAGTCCCGGACTAGCGCTAAGCACAGATACGCAGTATTTT	CASSPGLALSTDTQYF
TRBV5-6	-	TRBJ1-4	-	TGTGCCAGCAGCTTGCGCAGTCCAGAAGATGGGAAACTGTTTTTT	CASSLRSPEDGKLFF
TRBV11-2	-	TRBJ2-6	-	TGTGCCAGCAGCTTAGCCCTGGGCTCTGGGGCCAACGTCCTGACTTTC	CASSLALGSGANVLTF
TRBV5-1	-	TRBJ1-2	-	TGCGCCAGCAGCCTAGACAGTGGGAGCCGTAATGGCTACACCTTC	CASSLDSGSRNGYTF
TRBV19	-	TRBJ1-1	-	TGTGCCAGTCACGGAGGTGCCGGCAGGCTCAGCACTGAAGCTTTCTTT	CASHGGAGRLSTEAFF
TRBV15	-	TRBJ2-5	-	TGTGCCACCGCAAAAGATAGCGGACAAGAGACCCAGTACTTC	CATAKDSGQETQYF
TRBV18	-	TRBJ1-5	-	TGTGCCAGCTCACCACTCCAAGAAGATCAGCCCCAGCATTTT	CASSPLQEDQPQHF
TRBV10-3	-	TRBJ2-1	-	TGTGCCATCAGTGTTTTCGGTGAGAGTGAGCAGTTCTTC	CAISVFGESEQFF